This entry lists 17 T cell receptor beta chains sequenced from one sample in a study of tumor-infiltrating lymphocytes in primary liver carcinoma (dated by TCRdb to 2016 to 2017). Blood RNA was extracted from unsorted whole blood with TRIzol reagent; germline DNA came from the DNeasy Blood & Tissue kit. The sample was run on an Illumina HiSeq 2500. Using a constant-region primer and ProtoScript II reverse transcriptase, TCRbeta-specific cDNA was reverse-transcribed from around 500 ng total RNA. Construction of the TCRbeta libraries relied on three nested rounds of multiplex PCR, following a slightly modified ARM-PCR procedure. Multiplex TRBV1-TRBV30 forward primers and a Cbeta reverse primer were used in the first two PCR rounds, each of which was run for around 10 cycles. The raw public data were reprocessed by TCRdb itself: fastp quality trimming at Q25, MiXCR clonotype calling, in-frame beta chains only. Rows matching on CDR3 protein sequence are summarized as one entry with the most common DNA and genes. This sample comprises some 180,000 distinct CDR3 sequences, over 50% of them detected only once. 72% of the sample is held by the ten biggest clonotypes.

Material: peripheral blood. These TCRs come from a man in his forties with primary liver carcinoma and hepatitis B virus infection.

This chain joins TRBV5-6 and TRBJ1-5, with D perhaps TRBD1 (5 bases). Germline CDR1 and CDR2: SGHDT and YYEEEE. The CDR3 consists of 16 residues. V shed 2 bases and J shed 5 bases, with 17 bases lying between them. CDR3 protein: CASSFLGGGRDQPQHF. CDR3 nucleotides: TGTGCCAGCAGCTTTCTGGGGGGTGGAAGGGATCAGCCCCAGCATTTT.

The chain employs TRBV6-1 and TRBJ1-1; no clear D. V lost 7 bases and J 1 base, leaving 13 bases between the germline ends. The CDR3 is made up of 14 amino acids. Looked up from germline, CDR1 is MNHNS and CDR2 is SASEGT. The CDR3 here is CASIWATTNTEAFF. The CDR3 nucleotides are TGTGCCAGCATATGGGCGACAACGAACACTGAAGCTTTCTTT.

A note on this clonotype: A much larger clone is a single base away; this may be a read error. The genes are TRBV11-1 and TRBJ2-3, with D unclear. This CDR3 is 15 amino acids long. Germline loops: CDR1 SGHAT, CDR2 FQDESV (reference sequence). CDR3 coding DNA: TGTGCCAGCAGGCCCGAGGAAGCGTATTCAGATACGGAGTATTTT. Translating it yields CASRPEEAYSDTEYF.

The chain recombines TRBV14 with TRBJ2-1; TRBD2 matches 7 bases. V was pared by 0 bases and J by 6 bases, with 2 bases of the junction left unmatched. Germline assignment: CDR1 SGHDN and CDR2 FVKESK. CDR3 length equals 14 residues. The CDR3 sequence is CASSQEWEGNEQFF. The DNA of the CDR3 is TGTGCCAGCAGCCAAGAGTGGGAGGGCAATGAGCAGTTCTTC.

The chain carries TRBV6-5 and TRBJ2-7, with 7 nucleotides matching TRBD2. V was clipped by 2 bases and J by 0 bases; unmatched bases: 4. The CDR3 sequence is 15 residues long. Per the germline V gene, CDR1 is MNHEY and CDR2 is SVGAGI. CDR3 sequence (DNA): TGTGCCAGCAGTTACGGCTGCGGGAGCTCCTACGAGCAGTACTTC. Protein sequence: CASSYGCGSSYEQYF.

The rearrangement links TRBV29-1 to TRBJ1-4; possibly TRBD1 for D (5 bases). Germline V CDR1 and CDR2: SQVTM, ANQGSEA. There are 11 residues in the CDR3. The V and J ends lost 7 bases and 4 bases respectively, with 7 bases between them. CDR3 in DNA: TGCAGCGCCGGGGGTAATGAAAAACTGTTTTTT. This encodes CSAGGNEKLFF.

Details on this clonotype: Compared with germline, one end of the junction differs, possibly owing to a read error. This chain connects TRBV29-1 to TRBJ2-7, with D possibly TRBD2 on 6 matching bases. The CDR3 runs to 13 residues. Germline loops: CDR1 SQVTM, CDR2 ANQGSEA. The CDR3 coding sequence is TGCAGCGCGGAGGGGCCCTCGTCCTACGAGCAGCACTTC. Its protein product is CSAEGPSSYEQHF.

In the case of this clonotype: A read error is possible here, since a much larger clone lies one base away. Given the absence of the conserved phenylalanine or tryptophan at the CDR3 end, a read error is likely. This chain connects TRBV5-4 to TRBJ2-3; D unclear. Trimming shortened V by 0 bases and J by 4 bases, and 12 bases separated the two germline ends. The CDR3 is 15 amino acids. Germline V lookup: CDR1 SGHNT, CDR2 YYREEE (reference sequence). The CDR3 coding sequence is TGTGCCAGCAGCTTGGGACCGTCTGGTCCAGATACGCAGTATCTT. This translates into CASSLGPSGPDTQYL.

The DNA for the CDR3 is TGTGCCAGCAGCTTGCCGGGACTAGCTTTCTCCCCCTCCTACAATGAGCAGTTCTTC. Its translation: CASSLPGLAFSPSYNEQFF. The chain joins TRBV7-8 to TRBJ2-1; 9 bases match TRBD2. Trimming cost V 3 bases and J 0 bases; bases outside gene matches: 12. The CDR3 totals 19 residues. Per the germline V gene, CDR1 is SGHVS and CDR2 is FQNEAQ.

This clonotype was seen at least ten times. V usage is TRBV13 and J usage is TRBJ2-7; 8 bases are a match to TRBD2. V lost 4 bases to trimming and J lost 1 base; unmatched junction nucleotides: 3. The CDR3 sequence is 14 residues long. Per germline, CDR1 PRHDT and CDR2 FYEKMQ (reference sequence). The CDR3 nucleotides read TGTGCCAGCAGCTCCGGGACTAGGTCCTACGAGCAGTACTTC. Its translation: CASSSGTRSYEQYF.

As DNA, the CDR3 is TGTGCCAGCAGCCCCCTGGCGGAAGCCGTGGAGCTGTTTTTT. Its protein product is CASSPLAEAVELFF. The gene calls are TRBV7-3 and TRBJ2-2, with D uncertain. The ends were cut back, 5 bases at V and 10 bases at J, with 17 bases in the middle. Germline values: CDR1 SGHTA, CDR2 FQGTGA. The CDR3 contains 14 residues.

A word on this clonotype: A read error may produce the germline difference seen at one junction end. The rearrangement joins TRBV6-1 to TRBJ1-5; D remains ambiguous. This CDR3 region has 13 residues. Per the germline V gene, CDR1 is MNHNS and CDR2 is SASEGT. CDR3 DNA sequence: TGTGTCAGCAGAACGGGAGCCCTACAGCCCCAGCATTTT. Translation: CVSRTGALQPQHF.

This clonotype was counted many times. The rearrangement joins TRBV11-1 to TRBJ2-2, with D possibly matching TRBD1 (5 bases). Germline CDR1 SGHAT, CDR2 FQDESV (reference sequence). Trimming left V 0 bases short and J 4 bases short, with 9 bases between. This CDR3 spans 15 amino acids. The CDR3 protein is CASSLAQGFTGELFF. The DNA of the CDR3 is TGTGCCAGCAGCTTAGCGCAGGGTTTCACCGGGGAGCTGTTTTTT.

The chain employs TRBV11-1 and TRBJ1-1; weak D call: TRBD1 (5 bases). In germline, CDR1 is SGHAT, CDR2 FQDESV (reference sequence). V shed 3 bases and J shed 12 bases, with 17 bases lying between them. CDR3 length: 13 residues. This chain's CDR3 is CASSFSVGVDTFF. The CDR3 region has the DNA TGTGCCAGCAGCTTTAGTGTGGGGGTCGACACTTTCTTT.

The chain recombines TRBV28 with TRBJ2-4; tentative D call: TRBD1 (5 bases). CDR3 length: 17 amino acids. V lost 3 bases, J lost 3 bases, and 18 bases lay in between. Germline CDR1 and CDR2: MDHEN and SYDVKM. The DNA of the CDR3 is TGTGCCAGCAGTTTCCCCTTGTTGGGGCAAGGCAAAAACATTCAGTACTTC. Its translation is CASSFPLLGQGKNIQYF.

The chain couples TRBV6-6 to TRBJ2-5; 13 bases fit TRBD2. The trim removed 6 bases at V and 2 bases at J, leaving 9 bases unmatched. The CDR3 covers 17 residues. Germline loops: CDR1 MNHNY, CDR2 SVGAGI (reference sequence). The CDR3: CASSQLAGGPRQETQYF. The CDR3, as DNA: TGTGCCAGCAGCCAACTAGCGGGAGGGCCGCGGCAAGAGACCCAGTACTTC.

This clonotype was found a few times. The genes are TRBV12-3 or TRBV12-4 and TRBJ1-5, with D unclear. The V and J ends lost 7 bases and 7 bases respectively, with 14 bases between them. The CDR3 extends over 13 amino acids. CDR3 nucleotide sequence: TGTGCCAGCACCACGGACGTCCCCCAGCCCCAGCATTTT. Encoded protein: CASTTDVPQPQHF.